The 25 T cell receptor beta chains below were found in one sample sequenced in a study of a mutant IDH1 vaccine in newly diagnosed glioma. TCRdb's copy holds only in-frame clones and misses some; the assay was immunoSEQ multiplex PCR. The sample consists of approximately 41,000 clones, 78% of them appearing once. Antigens of these TCRs are unknown. Time point reported: week 23, last vaccination. Doses of 300 ug of mutant IDH1 20-mer peptide were given with topical imiquimod. The sample in question was PBMCs, obtained from a glioma patient whose treatment included an IDH1 peptide vaccine. These receptors were obtained from a woman in her 40s with glioma. Some clones in this sample may be carry-over from other donors' samples.

The chain employs TRBV4-3 and TRBJ2-1, with TRBD1 matching over 7 bases. The germline V gene encodes CDR1 LGHNA and CDR2 YSLEER. This CDR3 has 15 amino acids. After removal of 1 base from V and 8 bases from J, the junction contained 8 bases not matched to a gene. Here the CDR3 reads CASSQGGRGRYEQFF. CDR3 bases: TGCGCCAGCAGCCAAGGGGGAAGGGGGCGGTATGAGCAGTTCTTC.

This clone occurred once. The chain is built from TRBV5-1 and TRBJ1-5; no clear D gene. The length of the CDR3 is 14 residues. Germline V gene data show CDR1 as SGHRS and CDR2 as YFSETQ. V was trimmed by 0 bases and J by 5 bases, leaving 9 bases between them. The CDR3 here is CASSLEGGYQPQHF. In nucleotides, the CDR3 is TGCGCCAGCAGCTTGGAGGGAGGCTATCAGCCCCAGCATTTT. Combining the CDR3 with reference TRBV5-1 and TRBJ1-5 gives the whole variable domain KAGVTQTPRYLIKTRGQQVTLSCSPISGHRSVSWYQQTPGQGLQFLFEYFSETQRNKGNFPGRFSGRQFSNSRSEMNVSTLELGDSALYLCASSLEGGYQPQHFGDGTRLSIL.

CDR3 bases: TGTGCCAGCAGCTTGGAAACTGAAGCTTTCTTT. Amino acids: CASSLETEAFF. The gene calls are TRBV5-8 and TRBJ1-1; D gene uncertain. Germline CDR1 is SGHTS and CDR2 is YDEGEE. The CDR3 has 11 amino acids. Between the trimmed V and J ends, which lost 0 bases and 5 bases, there was a span of 2 bases.

V gene TRBV7-9 combines with J gene TRBJ2-5; weak D call: TRBD2 (5 bases). The CDR3 totals 13 residues. CDR1 SEHNR and CDR2 FQNEAQ come from the germline V gene (reference sequence). With 5 bases removed from V and 4 bases from J, the gap between germline ends came to 11 bases. Written as DNA, the CDR3 is TGTGCCAGCAGCACCCGGGAATCAGAGACCCAGTACTTC. Its translation is CASSTRESETQYF.

CDR3 sequence reads: CASSLGVPYEQYF. CDR3 bases: TGTGCCAGCAGCTTGGGAGTACCCTACGAGCAGTACTTC. V and J are TRBV7-2 and TRBJ2-7; weak D call: TRBD2 (5 bases). Trimming took 3 bases from V and 2 from J, leaving 8 bases between them. This CDR3 has 13 residues. Looked up from germline, CDR1 is SGHTA and CDR2 is FQGNSA.

The gene calls are TRBV4-1 and TRBJ2-1, with no clear D. Germline V lookup: CDR1 MGHRA, CDR2 YSYEKL. V lost 2 bases and J lost 2, with 10 bases in between. CDR3 size: 15 residues. The CDR3 nucleotides read TGCGCCAGCAGCCAACTAACTTCAGCCTACAATGAGCAGTTCTTC. This sequence encodes CASSQLTSAYNEQFF.

The rearrangement uses TRBV23-1 and TRBJ1-1; D unclear. Being an ORF, TRBV23-1 has a function that is uncertain. Trimming stripped 0 bases from V and 3 bases from J, with 11 bases between. The CDR3 has 15 amino acids. This CDR3 is CASSQSWEGDTEAFF. CDR3 nucleotide sequence: TGCGCCAGCAGTCAATCTTGGGAAGGCGACACTGAAGCTTTCTTT.

The chain is built from TRBV4-1 and TRBJ2-1; maybe TRBD1 (5 bases). Germline-derived CDR1 and CDR2 are MGHRA and YSYEKL. There are 14 residues in the CDR3. Trimming cost V 3 bases and J 5 bases, with 11 bases left between them. CDR3 coding DNA: TGCGCCAGCAGCCACCTGGTGACAGACAATGAGCAGTTCTTC. It yields the protein CASSHLVTDNEQFF.

The chain's CDR3 is CASSHLGTNTNEKLFF. CDR3 nucleotide sequence: TGTGCCAGCAGCCACCTCGGAACGAACACTAATGAAAAACTGTTTTTT. The chain recombines TRBV14 with TRBJ1-4; unclear D gene. The CDR3 is made up of 16 amino acids. Trimming took off 3 bases at V and 2 bases at J, with 13 bases between the two ends. CDR1 is SGHDN and CDR2 is FVKESK in the germline V gene.

This chain links TRBV10-3 with TRBJ1-4; tentative D call: TRBD1 (5 bases). Germline values: CDR1 ENHRY, CDR2 SYGVKD. Deletions cut 8 bases from V and 4 bases from J, with 8 bases between. CDR3 length: 12 amino acids. The CDR3 is CAIGGNNEKLFF. DNA of the CDR3: TGTGCCATCGGGGGGAATAATGAAAAACTGTTTTTT.

This clone turned up a few times. CDR3 sequence (DNA): TGTGCCTGGAGCCAGGGGATGAACACTGAAGCTTTCTTT. This gives the protein CAWSQGMNTEAFF. The V and J genes are TRBV30 and TRBJ1-1, with a weak D call TRBD1 (6 bases). The CDR3 totals 13 residues. The germline V and J ends were trimmed by 3 bases and 0 bases, with 8 bases remaining between them. Germline V gives CDR1 GTSNPN, CDR2 SVGIG (reference sequence).

This chain uses TRBV11-2 with TRBJ1-3, with D perhaps matching TRBD1 (5 bases). Looked up from germline, CDR1 is SGHAT and CDR2 is FQNNGV. V lost 3 bases and J lost 4, with 13 bases in between. The CDR3 runs 15 residues. CDR3 region: CASSFFDRQGNTIYF. CDR3 nucleotide sequence: TGTGCCAGCAGCTTTTTCGACAGACAAGGAAACACCATATATTTT.

This chain links TRBV7-9 with TRBJ2-5; 9 bases are a match to TRBD1. Losses at the gene ends were 5 bases for V and 5 bases for J; bases not matched to a gene: 12. Per the germline V gene, CDR1 is SEHNR and CDR2 is FQNEAQ (reference sequence). The CDR3 extends over 16 amino acids. The CDR3 protein is CASSTRTGDPRETQYF. CDR3 bases: TGTGCCAGCAGCACAAGGACAGGGGACCCTCGGGAGACCCAGTACTTC.

This clone came up a few times. The chain uses TRBV4-2 and TRBJ1-4; tentatively, D is TRBD1 (6 bases). Trimming shortened V by 1 base and J by 10 bases, and 10 bases separated the two germline ends. Germline-derived CDR1 and CDR2 are LGHNA and YNFKEQ. The CDR3 spans 13 residues. DNA for the CDR3: TGTGCCAGCAGCCAAGTGGTAGGGGGAAAACTGTTTTTT. It translates to CASSQVVGGKLFF.

J is TRBJ1-1 and V is TRBV5-1; a possible D gene is TRBD1 (5 bases). There are 15 residues in the CDR3. Trimming shortened V by 2 bases and J by 4 bases, and 15 bases separated the two germline ends. Germline CDR1 reads SGHRS; CDR2 reads YFSETQ. The CDR3 is CASSFEGLRGTEAFF. The CDR3 DNA reads as TGCGCCAGCAGCTTTGAGGGCCTAAGGGGCACTGAAGCTTTCTTT.

The CDR3 region has the DNA TGTGCCAGCAGCATCGTAATAAGCGGGAGGACGAACACCGGGGAGCTGTTTTTT. It codes for CASSIVISGRTNTGELFF. This sequence joins TRBV7-2 and TRBJ2-2; 9 bases match TRBD2. The germline V gene encodes CDR1 SGHTA and CDR2 FQGNSA. With V trimmed by 5 bases and J by 0 bases, 10 bases remained unmatched. This CDR3 contains 18 residues.

This rearrangement joins TRBV2 to TRBJ1-5, with D hard to call. The germline CDR1 and CDR2 sequences are SNHLY and FYNNEI. The CDR3 has 16 amino acids. The V gene lost 1 base and the J gene lost 0 bases, with 10 bases spanning the gap. The CDR3 region is CASSEGAFFSNQPQHF. The CDR3 DNA is TGTGCCAGCAGTGAAGGGGCCTTTTTTAGCAATCAGCCCCAGCATTTT.

The chain is built from TRBV6-5 and TRBJ2-7; 12 positions match TRBD1. The J segment lost 7 bases and the V segment lost 4 bases, leaving 8 bases of the junction unmatched. The CDR3 totals 15 residues. Germline V gene data show CDR1 as MNHEY and CDR2 as SVGAGI. CDR3 residues: CASSSPGQGAEEQYF. CDR3 sequence (DNA): TGTGCCAGCAGTTCCCCGGGACAGGGGGCGGAAGAGCAGTACTTC.

This chain connects TRBV5-1 to TRBJ1-6; 7 nucleotides agree with TRBD1. CDR1 is SGHRS and CDR2 is YFSETQ in the germline V gene. This CDR3 comprises 15 residues. V was pared by 3 bases and J by 9 bases, with 9 bases of the junction left unmatched. The CDR3 DNA follows: TGCGCCAGCAGCTCCTCGACTTCAGGGGGTTCACCCCTCCACTTT. The encoded protein is CASSSSTSGGSPLHF.

V and J are TRBV4-3 and TRBJ1-2, with D possibly TRBD1 on 5 matching bases. This CDR3 comprises 15 residues. Between the trimmed V and J ends, which lost 0 bases and 0 bases, there was a span of 8 bases. CDR1 LGHNA and CDR2 YSLEER come from the germline V gene. CDR3 coding DNA: TGCGCCAGCAGCCAAGATCGGGGGGCTAACTATGGCTACACCTTC. It specifies CASSQDRGANYGYTF.

V gene TRBV18 combines with J gene TRBJ2-7, with 7 bases matching TRBD1. Germline V lookup: CDR1 KGHSH, CDR2 LQKENI. The V segment lost 3 bases and the J segment 2 bases; nucleotides outside the gene matches: 7. This CDR3 has 15 residues. CDR3 sequence: CASSPVRDRAYEQYF. The CDR3 coding sequence is TGTGCCAGCTCACCGGTTAGGGACAGAGCCTACGAGCAGTACTTC. Using reference TRBV18 and TRBJ2-7 for the parts outside the CDR3, the full variable domain is NAGVMQNPRHLVRRRGQEARLRCSPMKGHSHVYWYRQLPEEGLKFMVYLQKENIIDESGMPKERFSAEFPKEGPSILRIQQVVRGDSAAYFCASSPVRDRAYEQYFGPGTRLTVT.

The CDR3 coding sequence is TGCGCCAGCAGCTCTCCGGGACAGAGAAACTATGGCTACACCTTC. Protein sequence: CASSSPGQRNYGYTF. This chain joins TRBV5-1 and TRBJ1-2, with 7 bases identical to TRBD1. The V gene's germline CDR1 is SGHRS and CDR2 YFSETQ. The CDR3 is 15 residues long. J was trimmed by 2 bases and V by 3 bases; bases with no gene match: 7.

The V and J genes are TRBV6-6 and TRBJ2-7, with D unresolved. From germline, CDR1 is MNHNY and CDR2 SVGAGI (reference sequence). Trimming shortened V by 9 bases and J by 3 bases, and 9 bases separated the two germline ends. The CDR3 contains 11 residues. CDR3 region: CASQISYEQYF. The CDR3 DNA follows: TGTGCCAGTCAGATCAGCTACGAGCAGTACTTC.

This chain joins TRBV5-1 and TRBJ2-3; no reliable D call. The CDR3 loop spans 12 amino acids. Germline assignment: CDR1 SGHRS and CDR2 YFSETQ. Trimming removed 0 bases from V and 4 bases from J, with 3 bases in between. CDR3 region: CASSLVADTQYF. The DNA for the CDR3 is TGCGCCAGCAGCTTGGTGGCAGATACGCAGTATTTT.

The chain employs TRBV5-1 and TRBJ1-2; tentatively, D is TRBD1 (6 bases). The CDR3 sequence is 14 residues long. The germline V gene has CDR1 SGHRS and CDR2 YFSETQ. Trimming took 0 bases from V and 3 from J, leaving 9 bases between them. The CDR3 sequence is CASSLDRADYGYTF. The CDR3 nucleotides are TGCGCCAGCAGCTTGGACAGGGCCGACTATGGCTACACCTTC.